Sequencing of this T cell receptor (beta chain) was carried out in a study of T cells in Graves' hyperthyroidism and ophthalmopathy. Study-level findings and limits: Blood also contained most expanded thyroid clonotypes above 0.001.

Amplified regions were TCR beta CDR3 sequences from RNA transcripts. Carried out on the TCR CDR3, a first-round RT-PCR used the HTBI primer set. TCRdb reprocessed the multiplex PCR reads via MiXCR and lists one record per CDR3 protein. The sample includes almost 600,000 distinct CDR3 sequences, roughly 46% of them seen just once. The V gene's germline CDR1 is MRHNA and CDR2 SNTAGT. Trimming left V 6 bases short and J 0 bases short, with 11 bases between. The CDR3 spans 14 residues. Graves' hyperthyroidism was deemed stable given no ophthalmopathy progression within 18 months. Among the patients, aged 18 to 65, hyperthyroidism was newly diagnosed and had lasted under 2 months. Orbital computed tomography and thyroid ultrasound, together with serum TRAb and thyroxine and clinical symptoms, were used for diagnoses. This clonotype was detected ten times or more. Its cognate antigen is unknown.

This sequence joins TRBV6-4 and TRBJ1-1, with a weak D call TRBD1 (5 bases). This clonotype was sampled from a woman aged 18-35 years with Graves' hyperthyroidism. The sequencing input was peripheral blood or thyroid tissue (not recorded which). This CDR3 reads CASRGTDMNTEAFF. The CDR3 nucleotides are TGTGCCAGCAGAGGGACGGATATGAACACTGAAGCTTTCTTT.